These 12 T cell receptor beta chains share one sample of origin, sequenced in a study of T-cell reconstitution after alpha-beta-depleted transplantation in children. A TCRbeta library incorporating unique molecular identifiers was prepared. One entry per CDR3 protein results from TCRdb running MiXCR on the PCR reads. Counted here are about 980,000 distinct CDR3 sequences, about 29% occurring once; the ten biggest clones make up around 30%. The sample here was PBMCs, mostly from graft donor cells, taken 360 days after TCRalphabeta/CD19-depleted stem cell transplant. These receptors were collected from a boy under three years old who had a stem cell transplant for SCID, so the T cells may come from the graft donor.

Only a few counts were recorded for this clonotype. The chain has TRBV5-1 and TRBJ2-1, with D perhaps given as TRBD1 or TRBD2 (5 bases each). This CDR3 contains 16 residues. Trimming pared 3 bases from V and 7 bases from J, leaving 20 bases between. Germline CDR1 and CDR2: SGHRS and YFSETQ. The CDR3 sequence is CASSSKFGTGGNEQFF. The CDR3 DNA reads as TGCGCCAGCAGCTCAAAATTCGGGACGGGTGGGAATGAGCAGTTCTTC.

V usage is TRBV20-1 and J usage is TRBJ2-1, with a possible D match to TRBD1 (6 bases). The CDR3 sequence is 13 residues long. V lost 7 bases and J 3 bases, leaving 13 bases between the germline ends. The germline CDR1 and CDR2 sequences are DFQATT and SNEGSKA (reference sequence). The CDR3 bases are TGCAGTGTATTACAGGGCTTCTACAATGAGCAGTTCTTC. Protein: CSVLQGFYNEQFF.

There are a few counts of this clonotype. Compared with germline, one end of the junction differs, possibly owing to a read error. The chain uses TRBV5-1 and TRBJ2-5; possibly TRBD2 for D (5 bases). The CDR3 is 13 residues long. Germline CDR1 and CDR2: SGHRS and YFSETQ. The CDR3 DNA is TGCGCCAGCAGCTTGGGGATGGGAGAGTCCCAGTACTTC. This codes for CASSLGMGESQYF.

The V gene is TRBV7-2, the J gene TRBJ2-7, with TRBD2 as a possible D gene (6 bases). The CDR3 has 14 residues. Germline loops: CDR1 SGHTA, CDR2 FQGNSA. Trimming removed 1 base from V and 5 bases from J, with 12 bases in between. CDR3 loop: CASSLGGDANEQYF. The CDR3, as DNA: TGTGCCAGCAGCTTAGGCGGGGATGCCAACGAGCAGTACTTC.

The V gene is TRBV6-1, the J gene TRBJ2-3, with 10 bases identical to TRBD1. With 6 bases clipped from V and 1 base from J, the junction kept 10 bases outside the gene matches. Germline V gives CDR1 MNHNS, CDR2 SASEGT. CDR3 length: 17 amino acids. In nucleotides, the CDR3 is TGTGCCAGCAGCCGAACGTTGGGGACAGGGGGCACAGATACGCAGTATTTT. It encodes CASSRTLGTGGTDTQYF.

The chain joins TRBV5-5 to TRBJ1-1; perhaps TRBD1 as D (6 bases). Trimming took 0 bases from V and 3 from J, leaving 21 bases between them. The CDR3 loop spans 18 amino acids. Germline V gene lookup returns CDR1 SGHKS and CDR2 YYEKEE (reference sequence). Written as DNA, the CDR3 is TGTGCCAGCAGCTTGGTTGGGGGCATCGGACTGTTGGACACTGAAGCTTTCTTT. Its protein product is CASSLVGGIGLLDTEAFF.

The CDR3: CSAEGGGSTDTQYF. The CDR3, as DNA: TGCAGTGCTGAGGGGGGGGGTAGCACAGATACGCAGTATTTT. This rearrangement joins TRBV20-1 to TRBJ2-3, with D tentatively TRBD2 (7 bases). There are 14 residues in the CDR3. Germline CDR1 reads DFQATT; CDR2 reads SNEGSKA (reference sequence). V lost 5 bases to trimming and J lost 0 bases, with 12 bases between them.

This clonotype was observed at least ten times. This chain uses TRBV29-1 with TRBJ2-1; 9 nucleotides match TRBD1. The CDR3 consists of 11 residues. Germline V gene lookup returns CDR1 SQVTM and CDR2 ANQGSEA. V shed 4 bases, J shed 8 bases, and the junction held 0 bases outside the gene matches. The CDR3, as DNA: TGCAGCGTTGGACAGGGGGATGAGCAGTTCTTC. This sequence encodes CSVGQGDEQFF.

The chain carries TRBV12-3 or TRBV12-4 and TRBJ1-5; D may be TRBD1 (6 bases). Trimming pared 3 bases from V and 6 bases from J, leaving 12 bases between. The CDR3 length is 14 residues. The CDR3 sequence is CASSFAAGAQPQHF. The CDR3 nucleotides read TGTGCCAGCAGTTTCGCGGCAGGGGCTCAGCCCCAGCATTTT.

This clonotype was seen a few times. The chain has TRBV29-1 and TRBJ2-7; D is ambiguous. Germline lookup yields CDR1 SQVTM and CDR2 ANQGSEA. The ends were cut back, 6 bases at V and 2 bases at J, with 14 bases in the middle. The CDR3 loop spans 13 amino acids. Here the CDR3 DNA reads TGCAGCGTCTCGGACCTGCCAACCTACGAGCAGTACTTC. Translating gives CSVSDLPTYEQYF.

This rearrangement joins TRBV28 to TRBJ1-6; D call uncertain. From germline, CDR1 is MDHEN and CDR2 SYDVKM. V was clipped by 6 bases and J by 8 bases, with 23 bases between them. The CDR3 sequence is 17 residues long. For the CDR3, the DNA is TGTGCCAGCAGCCCCGTACCCGGAGGACTTTTGTATTCACCCCTCCACTTT. Its protein is CASSPVPGGLLYSPLHF.

This rearrangement joins TRBV20-1 to TRBJ2-1, with D possibly TRBD2 on 6 matching bases. The CDR3 length is 15 residues. Germline values: CDR1 DFQATT, CDR2 SNEGSKA (reference sequence). V lost 2 bases to trimming and J lost 5 bases, with 16 bases between them. The CDR3 protein is CSARSPAGHNNEQFF. The DNA for the CDR3 is TGCAGTGCTAGATCCCCTGCGGGGCATAACAATGAGCAGTTCTTC.